Below, 4 T cell receptor beta chains from the same sample are listed, as sequenced in a study of T cells in narcolepsy. Sequencing used immunoSEQ multiplex PCR; TCRdb keeps in-frame clones, though not all of them. The sample shows thousands of clones, roughly two thirds of them seen only once. Sequenced material: CD45RA- memory CD8+ T cells from PBMCs. These receptors came from a human donor with narcolepsy.

In its sample, this clone is large (0.1 to 1%). This chain joins TRBV7-9 and TRBJ2-6; tentative D call: TRBD1 (5 bases). The CDR3 runs to 15 residues. V lost 5 bases, J lost 0 bases, and 8 bases lay in between. Germline CDR1 is SEHNR and CDR2 is FQNEAQ (reference sequence). Here the CDR3 reads CASSETASGANVLTF. The CDR3, as DNA: TGTGCCAGCAGCGAGACAGCCTCTGGGGCCAACGTCCTGACTTTC.

This clone is medium-sized. The V call is TRBV2, the J call TRBJ2-1; D is unclear. V was cut by 4 bases and J by 4 bases, with 8 bases left in between. The CDR3 is 13 residues long. Germline CDR1 SNHLY, CDR2 FYNNEI. The DNA for the CDR3 is TGTGCCAGCAGTGTAGTAGCTTACAATGAGCAGTTCTTC. Protein sequence: CASSVVAYNEQFF.

CDR3 nucleotides: TGTGCCAGCAGCTTTGGGACTAGCGGGTGGGAGACCCAGTACTTC. Amino acid sequence: CASSFGTSGWETQYF. V is TRBV4-2 and J is TRBJ2-5; 12 nucleotides align to TRBD2. From germline, CDR1 is LGHNA and CDR2 YNFKEQ. V shed 5 bases, J shed 5 bases, and the junction held 6 bases outside the gene matches. The CDR3 has 15 residues.

This clone was picked up a small number of times. The V gene is TRBV12-5, the J gene TRBJ1-1; 8 positions match TRBD1. This CDR3 spans 13 amino acids. The V and J ends lost 5 bases and 7 bases, in that order; junction bases with no gene match: 6. Germline V CDR1 and CDR2: LGHNT, FRNRAP. The DNA of the CDR3 is TGTGCTAGTGGTGGACAGGGTTGGGGTGAAGCTTTCTTT. It translates to CASGGQGWGEAFF.